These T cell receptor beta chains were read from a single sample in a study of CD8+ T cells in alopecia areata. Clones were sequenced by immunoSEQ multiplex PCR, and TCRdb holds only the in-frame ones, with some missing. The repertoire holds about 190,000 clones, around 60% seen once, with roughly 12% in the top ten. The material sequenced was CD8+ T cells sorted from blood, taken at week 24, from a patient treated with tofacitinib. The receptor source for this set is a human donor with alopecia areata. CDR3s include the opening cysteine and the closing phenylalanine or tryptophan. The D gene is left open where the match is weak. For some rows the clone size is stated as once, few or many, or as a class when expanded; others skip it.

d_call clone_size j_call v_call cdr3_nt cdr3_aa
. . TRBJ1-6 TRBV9 TGTGCCAGCAGAGACACAGGGAATTCACCCCTCCACTTT CASRDTGNSPLHF
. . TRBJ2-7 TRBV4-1 TGCGCCAGCAGCCAAGTAGAAGGGGAGTCCTACGAGCAGTACTTC CASSQVEGESYEQYF
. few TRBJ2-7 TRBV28 TGTGCCAGCAGTTTAGGCCTCGACGAGCAGTACTTC CASSLGLDEQYF
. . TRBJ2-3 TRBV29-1 TGCAGCGTTGTGGGGTTTGGGAACACAGATACGCAGTATTTT CSVVGFGNTDTQYF
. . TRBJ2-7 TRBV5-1 TGCGCCAGCAGCTTTGATGCAGACCCCTACGAGCAGTACTTC CASSFDADPYEQYF
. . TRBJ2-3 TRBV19 TGTGCCAGTAGTACGAGATCTACGCAGTATTTT CASSTRSTQYF
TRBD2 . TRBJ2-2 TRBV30 TGTGCCTGGAGTGTTACTAGCGCGGGGGAGCTGTTTTTT CAWSVTSAGELFF
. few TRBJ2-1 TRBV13 TGTGCCAGCAGCCTCCCCGGAACCGACAATGAGCAGTTCTTC CASSLPGTDNEQFF
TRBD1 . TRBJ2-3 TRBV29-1 TGCAGCGTCGAGAGACAGGGTGGCACAGATACGCAGTATTTT CSVERQGGTDTQYF
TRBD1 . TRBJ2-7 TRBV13 TGTGCCAGCAGCTTAGACAGGGGGAGGGAGCAGTACTTC CASSLDRGREQYF
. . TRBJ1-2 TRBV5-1 TGCGCCAGCAGCTTGGACAGGGTTAGTTACACCTTC CASSLDRVSYTF
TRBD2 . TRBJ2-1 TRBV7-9 TGTGCCAGTAGCCGCGCGGGGGGTTACAATGAGCAGTTCTTC CASSRAGGYNEQFF
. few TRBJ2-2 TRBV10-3 TGTGCCATCAGTGGGAGGGACACCGGGGAGCTGTTTTTT CAISGRDTGELFF
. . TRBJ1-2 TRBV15 TGTGCCACCAGCAGAGCTTGGACACACCTCTATGGCTACACCTTC CATSRAWTHLYGYTF
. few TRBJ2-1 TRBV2 TGTGCCAGCAGTGATCCTAAAGGCTACAATGAGCAGTTCTTC CASSDPKGYNEQFF
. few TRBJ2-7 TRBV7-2 TGTGCCAGCAGCCCCTGGACCTACGAGCAGTACTTC CASSPWTYEQYF
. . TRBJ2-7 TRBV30 TGTGCCTCCATCCCCAGGGGACGAGGAGAGCAGTACTTC CASIPRGRGEQYF
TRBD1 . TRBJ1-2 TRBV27 TGTGCCAGCAGTTTATCAGGGACAGGGGGCCTAGCTAACTATGGCTACACCTTC CASSLSGTGGLANYGYTF
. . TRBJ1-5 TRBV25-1 TGTGCCAGCAGCACGGTAGGCTCTCAGCCCCAGCATTTT CASSTVGSQPQHF
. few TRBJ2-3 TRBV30 TGTGCCTGGAGTCTCGGGGGTTACACAGATACGCAGTATTTT CAWSLGGYTDTQYF
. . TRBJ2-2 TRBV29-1 TGCAGCGTTCTCCCAGGACAGACCGGGGAGCTGTTTTTT CSVLPGQTGELFF
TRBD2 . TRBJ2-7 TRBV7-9 TGTGCCAGCAGCTTCCTTGCGGGGGGCTCCTACGAGCAGTACTTC CASSFLAGGSYEQYF
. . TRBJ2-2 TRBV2 TGTGCCAGCAGTGGCGGGGGCCGCGTGTGGGAGCTGTTTTTT CASSGGGRVWELFF
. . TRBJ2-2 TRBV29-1 TGCAGCGTTGGGACCCGAGGGCGGGAGAACACCGGGGAGCTGTTTTTT CSVGTRGRENTGELFF
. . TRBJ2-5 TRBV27 TGTGCCAGCAGTTTAGCCGGGGGCCCCCAAGAGACCCAGTACTTC CASSLAGGPQETQYF
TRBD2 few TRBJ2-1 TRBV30 TGTGCCTGGAGTCAAGCGGGGGTTGAGCAGTTCTTC CAWSQAGVEQFF
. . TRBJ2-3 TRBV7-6 TGTGCCAGCAGCTTAGTCTTGGCAGTCACCACAGATACGCAGTATTTT CASSLVLAVTTDTQYF
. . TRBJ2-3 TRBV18 TGTGCCAGCTCACCCACTATGGCAGATACGCAGTATTTT CASSPTMADTQYF
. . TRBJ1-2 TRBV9 TGTGCCAGCGACGAGCAGGGTCACCCGGGTGGCTACACCTTC CASDEQGHPGGYTF
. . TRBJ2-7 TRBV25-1 TGTGCCAGCAGTGACGGGGAGCAGTACTTC CASSDGEQYF
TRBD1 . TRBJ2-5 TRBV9 TGTGCCAGCAGCGAGGGGACAGGGAATCAAGAGACCCAGTACTTC CASSEGTGNQETQYF
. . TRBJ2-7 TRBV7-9 TGTGCCAGCAGCGTATCCACCCCCGGCGGATACGAGCAGTACTTC CASSVSTPGGYEQYF
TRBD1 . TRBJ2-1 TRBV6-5 TGTGCCAAGGACAGGGCCGACAATGAGCAGTTCTTC CAKDRADNEQFF
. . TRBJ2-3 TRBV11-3 TGTGCCAGCAGCTTAGGTGCCAGCACAGATACGCAGTATTTT CASSLGASTDTQYF
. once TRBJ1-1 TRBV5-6 TGTGCCAGCAGCTTGGGTTCAGGAATGAACACTGAAGCTTTCTTT CASSLGSGMNTEAFF
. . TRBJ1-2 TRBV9 TGTGCCAGCACACTCGCCGGGACCTCTAACTATGGCTACACCTTC CASTLAGTSNYGYTF
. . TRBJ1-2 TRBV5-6 TGTGCCAGCAGCTTGGATAGGCGAGTGCGGTATGGCTACACCTTC CASSLDRRVRYGYTF
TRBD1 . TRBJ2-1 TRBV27 TGTGCCAGCAGCAACCTCCGGGACAGGGGGCTCTTC CASSNLRDRGLF
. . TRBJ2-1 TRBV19 TGTGCCAGTATGGTAGGAGTAGGGGGGGCTTACAATGAGCAGTTCTTC CASMVGVGGAYNEQFF
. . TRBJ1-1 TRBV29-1 TGCAGCGCCCCCACAGGGAGTACTGAAGCTTTCTTT CSAPTGSTEAFF
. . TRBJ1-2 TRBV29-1 TGCAGCGTTCTTGATACGGGGGCCCTGGGCTACACCTTC CSVLDTGALGYTF
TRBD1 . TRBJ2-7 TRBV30 TGTGCCTGGAGAACGGGGACAGGCTACTACGAGCAGTACTTC CAWRTGTGYYEQYF
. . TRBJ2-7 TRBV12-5 TGTGCTAGTGGTTTGGTACCCAGAGGACCGGAAGGGCAGTACTTC CASGLVPRGPEGQYF
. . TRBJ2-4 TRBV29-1 TGCAGCGTTGGGTCGGGACAAAAAAACATTCAGTACTTC CSVGSGQKNIQYF
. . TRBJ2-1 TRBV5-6 TGTGCCAGCACCGATTCAAGGGCGCAGTTCTTC CASTDSRAQFF
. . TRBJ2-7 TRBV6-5 TGTGCCAGCAGTTGGGGGGCGGGCTACGAGCAGTACTTC CASSWGAGYEQYF
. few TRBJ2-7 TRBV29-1 TGCAGCGCACGGGGTACCTACGAGCAGTACTTC CSARGTYEQYF
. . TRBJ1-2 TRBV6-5 TGTGCCAGCAGTTACGGGCAGACTGTCTATGGCTACACCTTC CASSYGQTVYGYTF
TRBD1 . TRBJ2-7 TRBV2 TGTGCCAGCAGGGCGGGACAGGGCTACGAGCAGTACTTC CASRAGQGYEQYF
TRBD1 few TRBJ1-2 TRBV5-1 TGCGCCAGCAGCTTCGAGGGGGCCGATGACTACACCTTC CASSFEGADDYTF
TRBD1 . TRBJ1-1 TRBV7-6 TGTGCCAGCAGCTTAGGCGGGACAGGGAACACTGAAGCTTTCTTT CASSLGGTGNTEAFF
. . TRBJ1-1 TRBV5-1 TGCGCCAGCAGCTTGAAACCACCCGGGGCAGGCGCTAACACTGAAGCTTTCTTT CASSLKPPGAGANTEAFF
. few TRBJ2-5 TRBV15 TGTGCCACCAGCAGAGTTCCGTACCAAGAGACCCAGTACTTC CATSRVPYQETQYF
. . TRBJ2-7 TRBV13 TGTGCCAGCAGCAAGACCTCCCCGGAGCAGTACTTC CASSKTSPEQYF
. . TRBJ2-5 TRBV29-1 TGCAGCGTTGAAGATCGACCCCAAGAGACCCAGTACTTC CSVEDRPQETQYF
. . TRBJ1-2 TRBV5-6 TGTGCCAGCAGCTTGCCATATTACAGGGAACCTAACTATGGCTACACCTTC CASSLPYYREPNYGYTF
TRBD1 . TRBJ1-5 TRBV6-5 TGTGCCAGCAGACAGACAGGGCCCAATCAGCCCCAGCATTTT CASRQTGPNQPQHF